This T cell receptor (beta chain) was identified during a study of somatic mutations in cytotoxic T cells in rheumatoid arthritis. At the level of the study: At nearly 100% purity, some V beta antibody-stained T-cell populations were flow-sorted, and these included V beta1+ cells that were sequenced for TCRB.

Method: immunoSEQ multiplex PCR; TCRdb's copy keeps in-frame clones and lacks some. The sample has about 4,000 clones, 84% seen once. Regarding the study as a whole: Statistically, CD8+ T-cell clonality was not significantly distinct between individuals with rheumatoid arthritis and age-matched healthy controls.

Concerning this clone: What it binds is not known.

Trimming pared 0 bases from V and 0 bases from J, leaving 15 bases between. Germline CDR1 and CDR2: MGHRA and YSYEKL. The CDR3 has 19 amino acids. The chain links TRBV4-1 to TRBJ2-6; D unclear. The receptor was derived from a man in his forties or fifties with rheumatoid arthritis. What was sequenced was CD8+ T cells sorted from blood. In DNA, the CDR3 is TGCGCCAGCAGCCAAGACTGGCTAGAATTTAACTCTGGGGCCAACGTCCTGACTTTC. Amino acid sequence: CASSQDWLEFNSGANVLTF.